Listed here is a single T cell receptor beta chain. As handled by the study authors: Estimation of nucleated cell counts was performed using reference gene primer amplification. Here immunoSEQ multiplex PCR was the method, and the copy in TCRdb shows in-frame clones only, minus some. That table is the source of V, J and clone size, and D and trimming were worked out from the DNA. In the table there are about 35,000 clones, approximately 78% of which are singletons. This record belongs to a study of blood T cell repertoires in COVID-19. Study context: There were acute and convalescent COVID-19 samples, and they came from the United States, Italy and Spain. T cells, B-cell-depleted T cells, or PBMCs supplied cDNA or gDNA.

CDR3 length: 12 amino acids. Germline V gene lookup returns CDR1 MDHEN and CDR2 SYDVKM. V lost 6 bases to trimming and J lost 6 bases; unmatched junction nucleotides: 5. Sequencing was carried out using peripheral blood. This chain connects TRBV28 to TRBJ2-7, with 7 positions matching TRBD1. The origin of this receptor is an elderly man with active or convalescent COVID-19. DNA for the CDR3: TGTGCCAGCAGCCCGACAGGGAGCGAGCAGTACTTC. Translated: CASSPTGSEQYF.